Following are 31 T cell receptor beta chains from one sample sequenced in a study of CD8+ T cells in alopecia areata. Cutaneous lymph node cells were pooled, and they were sorted using CD4, CD8alpha, NKG2D, NKG2ACE and other markers. Isolated RNA was reverse transcribed into cDNA used as the sequencing template. Clones were read by immunoSEQ multiplex PCR, and TCRdb kept only the in-frame ones, dropping some. The sample is made up of 250,000 or so clones, none counted only once. Sequencing was performed on CD4+ T cells sorted from a lymph node. These receptors were obtained from a C3H/HeJ mouse with alopecia areata. Mice of this strain are of MHC haplotype H2-k.

The table lists this clone with a few counts. All gene names here are mouse names. The read ends 4 residues before the CDR3 terminus; that terminus is restored from the germline J gene. The chain joins TRBV13-3 to TRBJ2-2; 8 bases are shared with TRBD1. Germline CDR1 NNHDY, CDR2 SYVADS. V dropped 3 bases and J dropped 4; count of bases not matched to a gene: 2. This CDR3 is 14 amino acids long. The CDR3 protein is CASSGTGSTGQLYF. CDR3 DNA (partial): TGTGCCAGCAGTGGGACAGGGTCCACCGGG.

This clone has only a few counts. These gene names are mouse names. The read ends 4 residues early relative to the CDR3; the germline J gene fills the gap. The chain couples TRBV14 to TRBJ2-5, with 7 bases fitting TRBD1. CDR1 is SGHDT and CDR2 is FRDEAV in the germline V gene. The CDR3 sequence is 15 residues long. V trimming: 1 base; J trimming: 2 bases; junction bases outside the gene matches: 4. The CDR3 sequence: CASSFPGTVQDTQYF. The sequenced CDR3 bases are TGTGCCAGCAGTTTCCCCGGGACAGTCCAAGAC.

This clone was seen a few times. Possible read error: a much larger clone is one base away. Germline and genes here are mouse. The same CDR3 also results from other DNA sequences found in this sample. Incomplete CDR3 DNA: TGTGCCAGCAGTGATACTGGGAGTAGTGCAGAA. Translated, it gives CASSDTGSSAE. The CDR3 in its entirety is CASSDTGSSAETLYF. V is TRBV13-1 and J is TRBJ2-3; D may be TRBD2 (6 bases). The read terminates 4 residues before the CDR3 end, so the remaining end is supplied by the germline J gene. The CDR3 is 15 amino acids. Germline lookup yields CDR1 NSHNY and CDR2 SYGAGN. V lost 1 base and J 0 bases, leaving 9 bases between the germline ends.

Of note for this clone: Gene names and germline refer to mouse. The read ends 4 residues shy of where the CDR3 ends; the end is completed using the germline J gene. V usage is TRBV1 and J usage is TRBJ2-3; 7 bases align to TRBD1. The CDR3 has 15 residues. The V segment lost 5 bases and the J segment 0 bases; nucleotides outside the gene matches: 5. CDR1 and CDR2 from the germline V gene are NSQYPW and LRSPGD (reference sequence). The CDR3 DNA, read in part, is TGCACCTGCAGTCCGGGGACAGCTAGTGCAGAA. As protein: CTCSPGTASAE. The whole CDR3 sequence is CTCSPGTASAETLYF.

This clone was found a few times. The germline and genes are mouse ones. Sequencing ends 4 residues short of the CDR3 end; the germline J gene provides the rest. V gene TRBV19 combines with J gene TRBJ2-3; TRBD2 matches 7 bases. CDR1 is FNHDT, CDR2 SITEND, per germline (reference sequence). The J segment lost 1 base and the V segment lost 2 bases, leaving 7 bases of the junction unmatched. The CDR3 has 16 amino acids. CDR3 residues: CASSIELGWGAETLYF. CDR3 DNA (partial): TGTGCCAGCAGTATTGAACTGGGGTGGGGTGCAGAA.

In regard to this clone: Each gene name is a mouse one. The read terminates 4 residues ahead of where the CDR3 ends, so the germline J gene completes it. This chain joins TRBV13-1 and TRBJ2-7; 11 bases align to TRBD2. The J segment lost 2 bases and the V segment lost 4 bases, leaving 2 bases of the junction unmatched. CDR1 NSHNY and CDR2 SYGAGN come from the germline V gene. The CDR3 extends over 14 amino acids. CDR3 bases read: TGTGCCAGCAGTAAGGACTGGGGGGCCTAT. Residues: CASSKDWGAY. The CDR3, in full, reads CASSKDWGAYEQYF.

This clone has more than one count but fewer than ten. Gene and germline names: mouse. The sequenced fragment ends 4 residues before the CDR3 boundary, so the rest is inferred from the germline J gene. The rearrangement uses TRBV17 and TRBJ2-5; 10 positions agree with TRBD1. Trimming took 5 bases from V and 0 from J; bases not matched to a gene: 5. The germline gives CDR1 MNHDT, CDR2 YYDKIL. The CDR3 consists of 16 residues. CDR3: CASSPGTGANQDTQYF. The sequenced part of the CDR3 DNA is TGTGCTAGCAGTCCCGGGACAGGGGCTAACCAAGAC.

As regards this clone: The germline and genes are mouse ones. The DNA ends 4 residues before the CDR3 does, and the rest of the CDR3 is filled in from the germline J gene. This chain links TRBV5 with TRBJ2-5, with D tentatively TRBD2 (7 bases). The V and J ends lost 5 bases and 3 bases respectively, with 12 bases between them. This CDR3 spans 14 amino acids. CDR1 is LGHNA and CDR2 is YNLKQL in the germline V gene (reference sequence). CDR3 DNA, as far as it was read: TGTGCCAGCAGCAAGCTGGGGGCTCAAGAC. Its translation: CASSKLGAQD. Given in full, the CDR3 is CASSKLGAQDTQYF.

This clone has more than one count but fewer than ten. The gene symbols are mouse symbols. Coverage ceases 4 residues before the CDR3 finishes, and the germline J gene fills in the end. The sample carries other DNA sequences with the same CDR3. The V gene is TRBV19, the J gene TRBJ2-7; D gene ambiguous. This CDR3 has 13 residues. Germline V gives CDR1 FNHDT, CDR2 SITEND (reference sequence). V dropped 3 bases and J dropped 0 bases, with 7 bases sitting between them. The CDR3 protein is CASSRQSSYEQYF. The part of the CDR3 DNA that was read is TGTGCCAGCAGTAGACAAAGCTCCTAT.

A note on this clone: The genes and germline here are from mouse. Read data end 4 residues before the CDR3 end; the end is taken from the germline J gene. The chain employs TRBV13-2 and TRBJ1-2; D is possibly TRBD1 (6 bases). There are 15 residues in the CDR3. Germline CDR1 is NNHNN and CDR2 is SYGAGS (reference sequence). Trimming removed 3 bases from V and 0 bases from J, with 12 bases in between. The CDR3 bases that were read are TGTGCCAGCGGTGCCCCCAGGGGATCAAACTCC. The encoded protein is CASGAPRGSNS. The entire CDR3 reads CASGAPRGSNSDYTF.

This clone has just a few counts. Genes here carry mouse names. The read halts 4 residues ahead of the CDR3 end, with the missing end drawn from the germline J gene. This specimen includes other DNA sequences encoding the same CDR3. The chain is built from TRBV12-1 and TRBJ2-5; D uncertain. Germline V gene sequence: CDR1 SGHSN, CDR2 HYEKVE. This CDR3 contains 14 residues. V was shortened by 4 bases and J by 2 bases, with 12 bases between the two germline ends. CDR3 DNA, as far as it was read: TGTGCCAGCTCAACCACAGCGATCCAAGAC. It translates to CASSTTAIQD. The CDR3, in full, reads CASSTTAIQDTQYF.

This clone occurred a few times. The gene names given are mouse names. Coverage ceases 4 residues before the CDR3 finishes, and the germline J gene fills in the end. The V gene is TRBV1, the J gene TRBJ2-7, with 11 positions matching TRBD2. Per germline, CDR1 NSQYPW and CDR2 LRSPGD (reference sequence). CDR3 length: 16 residues. CDR3 in amino acids: CTCSADYWGGADEQYF. The sequenced CDR3 bases are TGCACCTGCAGTGCAGATTACTGGGGGGGCGCGGAT.

Worth noting for this clone: Mouse gene names and germline throughout. The CDR3 is cut off 3 residues early in the read; its end comes from the germline J gene. V gene TRBV19 combines with J gene TRBJ1-6; the D is unclear. TRBJ1-6 is assigned to the ORF class and has an uncertain function. The ends were cut back, 6 bases at V and 5 bases at J, with 9 bases in the middle. This CDR3 region has 13 residues. CDR1 FNHDT and CDR2 SITEND come from the germline V gene (reference sequence). Here the CDR3 reads CASKNRNNSPLYF. CDR3 DNA (partial): TGTGCCAGCAAGAACAGAAATAATTCGCCC.

Points on this clone: Mouse names are used for the genes. The CDR3 end is not reached by the read, which stops 4 residues before it; the germline J gene fills it in. The chain links TRBV13-3 to TRBJ2-2, with 7 positions matching TRBD1. This CDR3 is 13 amino acids long. The V segment lost 3 bases and the J segment 6 bases; nucleotides outside the gene matches: 2. The germline V gene has CDR1 NNHDY and CDR2 SYVADS. This chain's CDR3 is CASSVTGPGQLYF. The DNA read from the CDR3 is TGTGCCAGCAGTGTGACAGGGCCCGGG.

Regarding this clone: All gene names here are mouse names. The read halts 4 residues ahead of the CDR3 end, with the missing end drawn from the germline J gene. The V call is TRBV13-3, the J call TRBJ2-1; 7 bases are a match to TRBD2. The CDR3 spans 14 residues. V was clipped by 3 bases and J by 3 bases; unmatched bases: 3. The germline V gene encodes CDR1 NNHDY and CDR2 SYVADS. The chain's CDR3 is CASSVPGGYAEQFF. The CDR3 bases that were read are TGTGCCAGCAGTGTCCCTGGGGGCTATGCT.

In this sample, this clone turned up a few times. Gene names are the mouse ones. With the read ending 4 residues before the CDR3 end, the germline J gene is used to fill in that end. This sequence joins TRBV4 and TRBJ2-5; TRBD1 agrees at 8 bases. CDR1 is LGHDT and CDR2 is YNNKQL in the germline V gene (reference sequence). Unmatched junction bases numbered 1, after V lost 5 bases and J lost 3 bases. This CDR3 has 13 residues. The DNA read from the CDR3 is TGTGCCAGCAGCCACAGGGGGCAAGAC. This translates into CASSHRGQD. The entire CDR3 is CASSHRGQDTQYF.

A remark on this clone: A read error may account for a junction end that differs from germline. All gene names here are mouse names. Coverage ceases 4 residues before the CDR3 finishes, and the germline J gene fills in the end. The chain has TRBV17 and TRBJ1-1; D is unresolved. The CDR3 is 10 residues long. From germline, CDR1 is MNHDT and CDR2 YYDKIL. The sequenced CDR3 bases are TGTGCTAGCAGTAACAAA. It is translated as CASSNK. The full-length CDR3 reads as CASSNKEVFF.

In its sample, this clone was seen a few times. Germline and genes here are mouse. Read data end 4 residues before the CDR3 end; the end is taken from the germline J gene. This rearrangement joins TRBV13-1 to TRBJ2-7, with 8 nucleotides matching TRBD2. Germline V gene sequence: CDR1 NSHNY, CDR2 SYGAGN. This CDR3 has 14 amino acids. V shed 4 bases, J shed 3 bases, and the junction held 6 bases outside the gene matches. The CDR3 region is CASSQDWEYYEQYF. CDR3 DNA (partial): TGTGCCAGCAGTCAGGACTGGGAGTACTAT.

This clone was detected a few times. The genes are named according to mouse. The read falls 4 residues short of the CDR3 end, and the missing part is taken from the germline J gene. The sample contains more than one DNA sequence encoding this CDR3. V is TRBV1 and J is TRBJ2-1, with 9 bases lining up with TRBD2. Germline V gene sequence: CDR1 NSQYPW, CDR2 LRSPGD (reference sequence). The CDR3 is 16 amino acids. V shed 0 bases and J 4 bases; nucleotides not matched to a gene: 4. The sequenced part of the CDR3 DNA is TGCACCTGCAGTGCAGATCCGCTGGGGGGGTATGCT. Protein: CTCSADPLGGYA. In full, the CDR3 reads CTCSADPLGGYAEQFF.

This clone has more than one count but fewer than ten. Gene names and germline match the mouse. The CDR3 goes on 4 residues after the read ends, and that part is filled in from the germline J gene. The chain carries TRBV14 and TRBJ2-5; D is undetermined. Germline loops: CDR1 SGHDT, CDR2 FRDEAV. Trimming removed 4 bases at V and 2 bases at J, with 8 bases between. There are 13 residues in the CDR3. The CDR3 here is CASSRQIQDTQYF. CDR3 bases read: TGTGCCAGCAGTCGACAAATCCAAGAC. Based on the CDR3 plus reference TRBV14 and TRBJ2-5, the full variable domain is EAGVTQSPRYAVLQEGQAVSFWCDPISGHDTLYWYQQPRDQGPQLLVYFRDEAVIDNSQLPSDRFSAVRPKGTNSTLKIQSAKQGDTATYLCASSRQIQDTQYFGPGTRLLVL.

This clone was detected a few times. These gene names are mouse names. Read sequence stops 4 residues before the CDR3 end, and the germline J gene provides the missing end. J is TRBJ2-7 and V is TRBV21, with unresolved D. TRBV21 counts as an open reading frame of uncertain function. This CDR3 comprises 13 residues. The CDR3 DNA, read in part, is TGTGCTAGCAGTCAATCGAACAAGTAT. It specifies CASSQSNKY. The entire CDR3 reads CASSQSNKYEQYF.

As concerns this clone: Gene names are mouse gene names. The read gets to within 4 residues of the CDR3 end, and the germline J gene fills in the rest. In the same sample, other DNA sequences code for this CDR3. The rearrangement uses TRBV13-1 and TRBJ2-7, with 7 positions matching TRBD2. This CDR3 has 14 residues. J lost 0 bases, V lost 2 bases, and 2 bases had no gene match. Germline V gives CDR1 NSHNY, CDR2 SYGAGN. Partial CDR3 DNA: TGTGCCAGCAGTGACCGGGGGGGCTCCTAT. It translates to CASSDRGGSY. The full CDR3 is CASSDRGGSYEQYF.

A few counts support this clone. The genes are named according to mouse. The read halts 4 residues ahead of the CDR3 end, with the missing end drawn from the germline J gene. Other nucleotide sequences in the sample specify the same CDR3. The rearrangement uses TRBV19 and TRBJ2-3, with D perhaps assigned TRBD1 or TRBD2 (5 bases each). CDR3 length: 15 amino acids. Deletions cut 0 bases from V and 0 bases from J, with 8 bases between. Germline CDR1 reads FNHDT; CDR2 reads SITEND (reference sequence). The sequenced CDR3 bases are TGTGCCAGCAGTATAGGGGGCGGTAGTGCAGAA. Residues: CASSIGGGSAE. The CDR3 reads in full as CASSIGGGSAETLYF.

This clone was picked up a small number of times. Here the gene names and germline are mouse. The read ends 4 residues before the CDR3 terminus; that terminus is restored from the germline J gene. The V and J genes are TRBV13-1 and TRBJ2-3; 13 positions agree with TRBD2. CDR3 length: 17 residues. V dropped 3 bases and J dropped 1; count of bases not matched to a gene: 5. CDR1 and CDR2 from the germline V gene are NSHNY and SYGAGN. CDR3 residues: CASSGTGGAIGAETLYF. CDR3 bases read: TGTGCCAGCAGTGGGACTGGGGGGGCGATTGGTGCAGAA.

As for this clone: Mouse germline and gene names are used. The covered CDR3 bases are TGTGCCAGCTCTCCGGACAACATTAACCAAGAC. Translation gives CASSPDNINQD. The whole CDR3 sequence is CASSPDNINQDTQYF. The gene calls are TRBV12-1 and TRBJ2-5; tentative D call: TRBD1 (5 bases). The read is 4 residues too short to cover the CDR3 end, so that end is filled in from the germline J gene. Germline-derived CDR1 and CDR2 are SGHSN and HYEKVE. The V and J ends lost 2 bases and 0 bases respectively, with 11 bases between them. The CDR3 extends over 15 amino acids.

This clone appeared a few times. Mouse gene names apply. The CDR3 goes on 4 residues after the read ends, and that part is filled in from the germline J gene. This chain uses TRBV14 with TRBJ2-5; 9 nucleotides agree with TRBD2. This CDR3 region has 13 residues. Germline loops: CDR1 SGHDT, CDR2 FRDEAV. CDR3 loop: CASSHWGEDTQYF. The DNA read from the CDR3 is TGTGCCAGCAGTCACTGGGGGGAGGAC.

About this clone: Genes and germline are mouse. Read coverage stops 4 residues before the CDR3 terminus; the germline J gene supplies the remainder. Other DNA sequences from this sample encode an identical CDR3 as well. The V gene is TRBV19, the J gene TRBJ2-5; 10 bases align to TRBD2. Looked up from germline, CDR1 is FNHDT and CDR2 is SITEND (reference sequence). The CDR3 is made up of 14 amino acids. The CDR3: CASSIGLGGDTQYF. The covered CDR3 bases are TGTGCCAGCAGTATAGGACTGGGGGGAGAC.

Concerning this clone itself: Each gene name is a mouse one. The CDR3 extends 4 residues past the end of the read, so its final part is completed from the germline J gene. The chain links TRBV13-2 to TRBJ2-7, with 7 bases lining up with TRBD1. The CDR3 covers 13 residues. The germline CDR1 and CDR2 sequences are NNHNN and SYGAGS (reference sequence). This CDR3 reads CASGDATGDEQYF. The part of the CDR3 DNA that was read is TGTGCCAGCGGTGATGCAACAGGGGAT.

Notes on this clone: Gene names follow the mouse nomenclature. Read sequence stops 4 residues before the CDR3 end, and the germline J gene provides the missing end. The sample contains more than one DNA sequence encoding this CDR3. The chain has TRBV13-2 and TRBJ2-3, with 7 positions matching TRBD2. This CDR3 has 13 amino acids. Trimming took 3 bases from V and 3 from J; bases not matched to a gene: 1. The germline V gene encodes CDR1 NNHNN and CDR2 SYGAGS (reference sequence). CDR3 amino acids: CASGGTGAETLYF. Incomplete CDR3 DNA: TGTGCCAGCGGTGGGACTGGCGCAGAA.

This clone was observed many times. Gene labels here are mouse ones. The CDR3 protein is CASSEQGVNQDTQYF. The CDR3 DNA, read in part, is TGTGCCAGCAGCGAACAGGGGGTTAACCAAGAC. The chain has TRBV3 and TRBJ2-5, with 8 bases aligning to TRBD1. The sequenced fragment ends 4 residues before the CDR3 boundary, so the rest is inferred from the germline J gene. Trimming removed 5 bases from V and 0 bases from J; junction bases left unmatched: 4. The germline gives CDR1 SNHLY, CDR2 FYNGKV (reference sequence). The CDR3 is made up of 15 amino acids.

This clone was recorded a few times. Gene labels here are mouse ones. The read stops 4 residues short of the end of the CDR3; the missing end is completed from the germline J gene. V usage is TRBV17 and J usage is TRBJ2-2, with a tentative D call TRBD2 (6 bases). Looked up from germline, CDR1 is MNHDT and CDR2 is YYDKIL. The CDR3 length is 16 residues. Trimming pared 3 bases from V and 1 base from J, leaving 12 bases between. Here the CDR3 reads CASSRGGGLNTGQLYF. The CDR3 DNA, read in part, is TGTGCTAGCAGTAGGGGGGGAGGCCTAAACACCGGG.